Detailed here is one T cell receptor beta chain. The antigen remains unidentified. This record belongs to a study of shared clonotypes between healthy human individuals. Overall study: Three plates each covered CD4 naive and memory; CD8 naive two, CD8 memory one. General study findings and limits: Donor scarcity curtailed the genetic and exposure-history diversity represented herein.

Several immunoSEQ 96-well plates shared each subset's DNA, each plate a replicate. The method was immunoSEQ multiplex PCR; TCRdb's version includes in-frame clones alone and lacks a portion of them. The sample lists about 590,000 clones; 95% were seen once. Naive CD8 cells comprised CD45RO-negative, CCR7-positively selected cells, excluding terminally differentiated effector memory CD45RA+ cells. Donors comprised only Caucasian adults living in Nashville, Tennessee. The CDR3 is 16 residues long. Germline CDR1 is SGHVS and CDR2 is FQNEAQ. Between the trimmed V and J ends, which lost 1 base and 3 bases, there was a span of 15 bases.

The chain combines TRBV7-8 with TRBJ1-1; no reliable D call. This clonotype was sampled from a woman aged 25-40 years in good health. The source material was naive CD8+ T cells sorted from blood. This CDR3 reads CASSLVMPGGYTEAFF. In nucleotides, the CDR3 is TGTGCCAGCAGCTTAGTCATGCCAGGAGGATACACTGAAGCTTTCTTT.